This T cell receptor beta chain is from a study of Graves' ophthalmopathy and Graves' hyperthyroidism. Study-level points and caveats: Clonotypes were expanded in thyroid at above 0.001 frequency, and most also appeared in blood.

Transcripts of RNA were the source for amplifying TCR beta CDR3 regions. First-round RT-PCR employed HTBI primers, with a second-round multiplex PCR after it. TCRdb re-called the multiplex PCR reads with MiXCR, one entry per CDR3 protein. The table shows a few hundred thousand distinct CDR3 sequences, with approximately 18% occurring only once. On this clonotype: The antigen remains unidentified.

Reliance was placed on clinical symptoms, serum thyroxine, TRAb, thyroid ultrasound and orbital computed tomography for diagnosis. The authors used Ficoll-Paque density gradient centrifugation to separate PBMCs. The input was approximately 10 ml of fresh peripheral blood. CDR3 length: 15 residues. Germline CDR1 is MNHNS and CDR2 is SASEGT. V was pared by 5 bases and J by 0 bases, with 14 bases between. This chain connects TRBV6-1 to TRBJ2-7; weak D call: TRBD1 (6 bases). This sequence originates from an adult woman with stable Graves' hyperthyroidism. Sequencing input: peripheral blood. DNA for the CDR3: TGTGCCAGCAGTCCGAAGGGGGTGAGCTCCTACGAGCAGTACTTC. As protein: CASSPKGVSSYEQYF.